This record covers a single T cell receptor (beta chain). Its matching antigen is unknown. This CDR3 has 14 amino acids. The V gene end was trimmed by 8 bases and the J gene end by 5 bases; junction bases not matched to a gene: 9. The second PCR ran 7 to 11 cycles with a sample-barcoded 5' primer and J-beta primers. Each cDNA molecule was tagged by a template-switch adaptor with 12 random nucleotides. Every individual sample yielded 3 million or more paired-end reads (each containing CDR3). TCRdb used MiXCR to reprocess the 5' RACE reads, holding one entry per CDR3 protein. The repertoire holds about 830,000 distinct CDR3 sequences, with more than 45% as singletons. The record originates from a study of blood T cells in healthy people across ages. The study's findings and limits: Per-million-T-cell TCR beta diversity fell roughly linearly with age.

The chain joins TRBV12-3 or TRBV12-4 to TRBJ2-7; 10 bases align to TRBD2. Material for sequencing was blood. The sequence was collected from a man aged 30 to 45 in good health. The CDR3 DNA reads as TGTGCCAGCGTTTTCACTAGCGGGACACACGAGCAGTACTTC. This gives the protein CASVFTSGTHEQYF.